Following are 10 T cell receptor beta chains from one sample sequenced in a study of control samples from healthy donors and cancer patients. TCRdb's table, derived via immunoSEQ multiplex PCR, lists solely in-frame clones and lacks some. This table holds tens of thousands of clones, 90% to 95% found once. The sample comprised blood. Receptor source: a man in his 60s in good health.

The rearrangement links TRBV27 to TRBJ2-2; no reliable D call. Germline CDR1 MNHEY, CDR2 SMNVEV (reference sequence). Between the trimmed V and J ends, which lost 6 bases and 6 bases, there was a span of 17 bases. The CDR3 totals 15 residues. The CDR3 reads CASRPGGGSAGELFF. The DNA of the CDR3 is TGTGCCAGCAGACCCGGCGGTGGTTCGGCCGGGGAGCTGTTTTTT.

The V gene is TRBV5-1, the J gene TRBJ1-2; the match to TRBD1 covers 7 bases. The germline CDR1 and CDR2 sequences are SGHRS and YFSETQ. This CDR3 has 15 residues. J gave up 4 bases and V 1 base, and 7 bases lay outside the gene matches. CDR3 DNA: TGCGCCAGCAGCTTGAGTGCCGGGACAGTCTATGGCTACACCTTC. It codes for CASSLSAGTVYGYTF.

The rearrangement links TRBV12-3 or TRBV12-4 to TRBJ1-5, with a possible D match to TRBD1 (5 bases). This CDR3 has 12 amino acids. The V end lost 9 bases, the J end lost 7 bases, and 13 bases lay between the germline ends. The chain's CDR3 is CASCRVEQPQHF. The CDR3 coding sequence is TGTGCCAGTTGCAGGGTTGAGCAGCCCCAGCATTTT.

The V and J genes are TRBV7-2 and TRBJ2-5; TRBD2 agrees at 14 bases. The V and J ends lost 5 bases and 4 bases, in that order; junction bases with no gene match: 9. The CDR3 is made up of 17 amino acids. CDR1 and CDR2 (germline): SGHTA, FQGNSA. CDR3: CASSRTPGLAGVETQYF. As DNA, the CDR3 is TGTGCCAGCAGCCGGACCCCGGGACTAGCGGGAGTAGAGACCCAGTACTTC.

The chain employs TRBV28 and TRBJ2-2; 8 bases are a match to TRBD1. V trimming: 5 bases; J trimming: 5 bases; junction bases outside the gene matches: 7. Germline CDR1 and CDR2: MDHEN and SYDVKM. The CDR3 is made up of 15 amino acids. The CDR3 bases are TGTGCCAGCAGTCTGGGACAGGCCGTGACCGGGGAGCTGTTTTTT. Protein product: CASSLGQAVTGELFF.

The genes are TRBV6-6 and TRBJ1-6; no clear D gene. The germline gives CDR1 MNHNY, CDR2 SVGAGI (reference sequence). V lost 5 bases and J lost 7, with 30 bases in between. The CDR3 covers 20 residues. Here the CDR3 DNA reads TGTGCCAGCAGTCCGCTCGTCGTAACGAATCCCCCAGCCTCGAATTCACCCCTCCACTTT. Its protein is CASSPLVVTNPPASNSPLHF.

CDR3 region: CASSPGLTNEKLFF. The DNA of the CDR3 is TGCGCCAGCAGCCCCGGGTTGACTAATGAAAAACTGTTTTTT. This chain joins TRBV5-1 and TRBJ1-4, with D unresolved. The CDR3 is made up of 14 amino acids. Trimming left V 4 bases short and J 2 bases short, with 9 bases between. CDR1 is SGHRS, CDR2 YFSETQ, per germline.

This chain links TRBV5-1 with TRBJ2-1; 10 positions agree with TRBD2. Germline-derived CDR1 and CDR2 are SGHRS and YFSETQ. This CDR3 has 17 residues. V was pared by 0 bases and J by 1 base, with 4 bases of the junction left unmatched. The CDR3 nucleotides read TGCGCCAGCAGCTTGGGGAGCGGGAGGGGGTCCTACAATGAGCAGTTCTTC. It codes for CASSLGSGRGSYNEQFF. Full variable domain (outside the CDR3, taken from reference TRBV5-1 and TRBJ2-1): KAGVTQTPRYLIKTRGQQVTLSCSPISGHRSVSWYQQTPGQGLQFLFEYFSETQRNKGNFPGRFSGRQFSNSRSEMNVSTLELGDSALYLCASSLGSGRGSYNEQFFGPGTRLTVL.

This sequence joins TRBV5-4 and TRBJ2-2; 9 bases line up with TRBD1. The CDR3 length is 16 residues. Trimming cost V 2 bases and J 7 bases; bases outside gene matches: 9. The germline gives CDR1 SGHNT, CDR2 YYREEE (reference sequence). The CDR3, as DNA: TGTGCCAGCAGCTTTACCGGGACAGGGCTCAGCGGGGAGCTGTTTTTT. It codes for CASSFTGTGLSGELFF.

This chain links TRBV28 with TRBJ1-2; tentatively, D is TRBD1 (5 bases). Germline CDR1 and CDR2: MDHEN and SYDVKM. The CDR3 has 16 residues. With 7 bases removed from V and 1 base from J, the gap between germline ends came to 19 bases. The CDR3 region is CASTEGFVVINYGYTF. CDR3 sequence (DNA): TGTGCCAGCACCGAGGGGTTTGTTGTAATTAACTATGGCTACACCTTC.